This paragraph covers one T cell receptor beta chain sequence. The junction departs from the called germline gene at one end, perhaps through a read error. A second 7 to 11 cycle PCR used barcoded and J-beta primers. MiXCR, run by TCRdb on the 5' RACE reads, gives a single entry per CDR3 protein. The table records 1.5 million to 2 million distinct CDR3 sequences, 49% of them present only once. The record originates from a study of blood T cells in healthy people across ages. The CDR3 is 18 amino acids. Per germline, CDR1 SEHNR and CDR2 FQNEAQ (reference sequence). The chain uses TRBV7-9 and TRBJ2-3; D perhaps matches TRBD2 (5 bases). The sequence was collected from a woman in her 40s in good health. The material sequenced was blood. CDR3 nucleotides: TGTGCCAGCAGCCGAACCCGGACTGTCCTGGGCAGCACAGCTACGCAGTATTTT. The encoded protein is CASSRTRTVLGSTATQYF.